This paragraph reports one T cell receptor (beta chain). Its matching antigen is unknown. The germline V gene has CDR1 SQVTM and CDR2 ANQGSEA. The germline V and J ends were trimmed by 7 bases and 2 bases, with 12 bases remaining between them. This CDR3 spans 13 amino acids. Samples were taken at baseline and on day 1 of cycles 4 and 7. This record belongs to a study of OX40 agonist ivuxolimab in advanced cancers. Study-level information: Recorded diagnoses for dose-escalation patients were hepatocellular carcinoma, melanoma, renal cell or head and neck cancer. Overall study results and limits: Not determined was the antigen specificity of the expanded peripheral T cells.

Using immunoSEQ multiplex PCR, the repertoire was profiled, and TCRdb retains in-frame clones only, with some absent. The table records more than 30,000 clones, around 86% of them present only once. The chain employs TRBV29-1 and TRBJ1-3; D is undetermined. The origin of this receptor is an adult with an advanced solid tumor such as melanoma, head and neck, liver or kidney cancer. The sequencing used CD4+ or CD8+ T cells sorted from blood, collected in a trial of the OX40 agonist ivuxolimab. CDR3 bases: TGCAGCGCGCATCTGGAGGCTGGAAACACCATATATTTT. It is translated as CSAHLEAGNTIYF.